This T cell receptor (beta chain) was obtained from a study of Ad26.COV2.S vaccination and SARS-CoV-2 variants. Notes on this clone: Its antigen is unidentified.

V shed 4 bases and J shed 8 bases, with 20 bases lying between them. Germline lookup yields CDR1 SNHLY and CDR2 FYNNEI. The CDR3 runs 15 residues. Study observations and caveats: Substantial response breadth was reportedly seen for spike-specific CD8+ and CD4+ T cells after vaccination. Vaccine recipients posted higher spike-specific TCR breadth than their placebo counterparts. Similar non-spike TCR breadth was seen in vaccine and placebo recipients.

Only in-frame clones appear in the TCRdb table, and some are missing; sequencing was by immunoSEQ multiplex PCR. Found here are roughly 150,000 clones, roughly 89% of them singletons; the top ten hold 5%. V usage is TRBV2 and J usage is TRBJ1-2, with a tentative D call TRBD1 (6 bases). The TCR sequence derives from a human donor who had recovered from COVID-19. The specimen was peripheral blood, collected after recovery from COVID-19. The CDR3 region has the DNA TGTGCCAGCAGTGTCGTGGGACACTCCCCCTGGGGCTACACCTTC. Amino acid sequence: CASSVVGHSPWGYTF.